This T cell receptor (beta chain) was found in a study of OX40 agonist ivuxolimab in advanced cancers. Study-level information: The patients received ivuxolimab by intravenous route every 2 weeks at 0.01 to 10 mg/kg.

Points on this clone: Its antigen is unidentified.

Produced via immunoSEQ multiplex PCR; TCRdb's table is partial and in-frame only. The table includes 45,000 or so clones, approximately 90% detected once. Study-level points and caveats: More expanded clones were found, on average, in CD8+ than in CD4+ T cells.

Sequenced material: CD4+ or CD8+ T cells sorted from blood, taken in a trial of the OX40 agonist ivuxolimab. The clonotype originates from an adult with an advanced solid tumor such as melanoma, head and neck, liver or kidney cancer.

CDR3 amino acids: CASSSPQGASTEAFF. CDR3 sequence (DNA): TGTGCCAGCAGCTCCCCACAGGGGGCGAGTACTGAAGCTTTCTTT. The rearrangement links TRBV9 to TRBJ1-1; 9 positions agree with TRBD1. This CDR3 is 15 amino acids long. Germline CDR1 and CDR2: SGDLS and YYNGEE. Unmatched junction bases numbered 9, after V lost 4 bases and J lost 5 bases.